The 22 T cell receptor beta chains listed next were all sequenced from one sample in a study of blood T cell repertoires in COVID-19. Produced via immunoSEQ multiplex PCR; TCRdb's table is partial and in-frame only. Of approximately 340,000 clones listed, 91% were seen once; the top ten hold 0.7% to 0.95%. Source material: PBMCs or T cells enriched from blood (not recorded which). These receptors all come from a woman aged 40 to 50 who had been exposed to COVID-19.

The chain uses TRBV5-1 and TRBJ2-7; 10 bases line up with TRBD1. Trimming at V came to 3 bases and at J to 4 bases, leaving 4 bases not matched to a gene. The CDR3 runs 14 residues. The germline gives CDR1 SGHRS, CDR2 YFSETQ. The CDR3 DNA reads TGCGCCAGCAGCTCGACAGGGGGCCGGTACGAGCAGTACTTC. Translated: CASSSTGGRYEQYF.

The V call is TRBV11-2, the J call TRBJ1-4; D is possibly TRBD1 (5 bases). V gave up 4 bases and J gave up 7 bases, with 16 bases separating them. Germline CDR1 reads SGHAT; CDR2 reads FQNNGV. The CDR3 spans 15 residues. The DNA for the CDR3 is TGTGCCAGCAGCTCTTCACCAGGGTATGGTGAAAAACTGTTTTTT. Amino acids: CASSSSPGYGEKLFF.

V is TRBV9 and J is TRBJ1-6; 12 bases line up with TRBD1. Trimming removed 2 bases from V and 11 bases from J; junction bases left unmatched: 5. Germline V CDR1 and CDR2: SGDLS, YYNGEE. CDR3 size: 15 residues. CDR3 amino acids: CASSVAGTGGAPLHF. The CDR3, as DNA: TGTGCCAGCAGCGTCGCCGGGACAGGGGGCGCACCCCTCCACTTT.

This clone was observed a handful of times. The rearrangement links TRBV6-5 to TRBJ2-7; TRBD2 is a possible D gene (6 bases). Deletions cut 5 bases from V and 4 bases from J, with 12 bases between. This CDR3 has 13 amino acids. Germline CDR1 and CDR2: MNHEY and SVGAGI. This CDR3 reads CASSPRGIYEQYF. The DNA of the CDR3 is TGTGCCAGCAGTCCTCGGGGGATTTACGAGCAGTACTTC.

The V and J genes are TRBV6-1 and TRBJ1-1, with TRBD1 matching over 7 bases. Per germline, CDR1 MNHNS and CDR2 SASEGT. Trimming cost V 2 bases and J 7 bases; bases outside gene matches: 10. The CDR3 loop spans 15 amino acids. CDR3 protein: CASSEYPGQDLEAFF. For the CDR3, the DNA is TGTGCCAGCAGTGAATACCCCGGACAGGATCTTGAAGCTTTCTTT.

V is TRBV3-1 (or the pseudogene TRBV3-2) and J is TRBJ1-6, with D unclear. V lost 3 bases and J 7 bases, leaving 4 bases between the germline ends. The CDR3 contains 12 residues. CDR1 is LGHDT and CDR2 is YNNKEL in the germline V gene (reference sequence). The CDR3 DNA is TGTGCCAGCAGCCAGGAGAATTCACCCCTCCACTTT. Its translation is CASSQENSPLHF.

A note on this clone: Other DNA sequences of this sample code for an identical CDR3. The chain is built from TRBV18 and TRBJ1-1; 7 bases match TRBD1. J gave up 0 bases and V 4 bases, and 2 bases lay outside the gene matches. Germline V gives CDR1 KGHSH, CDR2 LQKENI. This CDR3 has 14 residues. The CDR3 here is CASSQGQLNTEAFF. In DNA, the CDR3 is TGTGCCAGCTCACAGGGACAGCTGAACACTGAAGCTTTCTTT.

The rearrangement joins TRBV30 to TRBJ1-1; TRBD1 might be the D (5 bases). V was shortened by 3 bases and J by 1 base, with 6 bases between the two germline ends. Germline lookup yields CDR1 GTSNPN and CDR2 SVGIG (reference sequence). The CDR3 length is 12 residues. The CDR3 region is CAWRQGNTEAFF. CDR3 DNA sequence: TGTGCCTGGAGGCAGGGGAACACTGAAGCTTTCTTT.

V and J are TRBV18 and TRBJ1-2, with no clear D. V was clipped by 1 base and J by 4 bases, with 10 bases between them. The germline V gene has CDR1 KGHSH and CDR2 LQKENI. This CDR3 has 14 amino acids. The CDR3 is CASSPLRDIYGYTF. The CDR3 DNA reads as TGTGCCAGCTCACCACTCCGGGATATCTATGGCTACACCTTC. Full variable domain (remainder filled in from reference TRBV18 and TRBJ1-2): NAGVMQNPRHLVRRRGQEARLRCSPMKGHSHVYWYRQLPEEGLKFMVYLQKENIIDESGMPKERFSAEFPKEGPSILRIQQVVRGDSAAYFCASSPLRDIYGYTFGSGTRLTVV.

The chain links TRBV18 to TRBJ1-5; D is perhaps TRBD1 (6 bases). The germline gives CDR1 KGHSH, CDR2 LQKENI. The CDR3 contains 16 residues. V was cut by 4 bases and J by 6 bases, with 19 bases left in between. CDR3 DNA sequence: TGTGCCAGCTCACGGATTCCAGGGGTTACCAGTCAGCCCCAGCATTTT. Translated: CASSRIPGVTSQPQHF.

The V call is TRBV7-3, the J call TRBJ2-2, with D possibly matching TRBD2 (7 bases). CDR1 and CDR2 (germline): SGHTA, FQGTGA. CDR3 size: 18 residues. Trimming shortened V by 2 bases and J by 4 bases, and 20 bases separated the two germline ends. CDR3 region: CASSLSAAGAVGTGELFF. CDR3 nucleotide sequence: TGTGCCAGCAGCTTATCAGCGGCGGGGGCCGTGGGCACCGGGGAGCTGTTTTTT.

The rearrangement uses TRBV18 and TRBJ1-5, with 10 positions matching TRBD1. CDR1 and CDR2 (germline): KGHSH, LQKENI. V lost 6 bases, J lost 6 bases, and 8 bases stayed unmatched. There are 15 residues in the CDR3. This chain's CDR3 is CASSSGQGVSQPQHF. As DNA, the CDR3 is TGTGCCAGCTCGTCAGGACAGGGGGTAAGTCAGCCCCAGCATTTT.

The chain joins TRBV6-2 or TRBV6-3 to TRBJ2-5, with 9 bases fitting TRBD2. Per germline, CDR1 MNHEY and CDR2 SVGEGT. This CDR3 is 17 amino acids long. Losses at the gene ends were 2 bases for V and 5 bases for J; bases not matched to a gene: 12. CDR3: CASSYVGQRGARETQYF. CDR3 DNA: TGTGCCAGCAGTTACGTGGGCCAGCGGGGGGCTCGGGAGACCCAGTACTTC.

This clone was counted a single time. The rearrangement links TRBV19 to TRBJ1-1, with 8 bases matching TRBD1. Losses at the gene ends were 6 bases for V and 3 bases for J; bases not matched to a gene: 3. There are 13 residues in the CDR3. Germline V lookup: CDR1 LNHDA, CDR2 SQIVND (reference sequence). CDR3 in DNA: TGTGCCAGTAGAGGACAGGGTTACACTGAAGCTTTCTTT. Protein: CASRGQGYTEAFF.

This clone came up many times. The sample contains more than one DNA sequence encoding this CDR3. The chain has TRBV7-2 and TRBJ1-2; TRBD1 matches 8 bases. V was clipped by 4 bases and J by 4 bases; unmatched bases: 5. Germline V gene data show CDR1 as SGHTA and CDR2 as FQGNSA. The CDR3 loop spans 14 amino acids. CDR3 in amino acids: CASSSTGGGYGYTF. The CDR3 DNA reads TGTGCCAGCAGCTCCACAGGGGGTGGCTATGGCTACACCTTC.

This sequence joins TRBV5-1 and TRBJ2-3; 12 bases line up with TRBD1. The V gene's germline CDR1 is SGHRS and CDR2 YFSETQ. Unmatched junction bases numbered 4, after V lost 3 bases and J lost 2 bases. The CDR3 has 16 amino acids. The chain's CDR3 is CASSWGQGAHTDTQYF. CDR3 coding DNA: TGCGCCAGCAGCTGGGGACAGGGGGCACACACAGATACGCAGTATTTT.

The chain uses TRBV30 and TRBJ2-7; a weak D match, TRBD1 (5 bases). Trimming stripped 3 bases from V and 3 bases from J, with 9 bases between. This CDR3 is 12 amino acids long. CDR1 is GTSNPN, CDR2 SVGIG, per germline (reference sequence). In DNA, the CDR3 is TGTGCCTGGAGAGGGGATATCTACGAGCAGTACTTC. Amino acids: CAWRGDIYEQYF.

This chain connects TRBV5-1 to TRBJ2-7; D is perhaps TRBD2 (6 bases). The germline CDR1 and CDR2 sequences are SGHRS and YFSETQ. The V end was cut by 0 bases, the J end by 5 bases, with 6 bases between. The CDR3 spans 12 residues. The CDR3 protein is CASSLGGDEQYF. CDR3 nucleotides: TGCGCCAGCAGCTTGGGCGGGGACGAGCAGTACTTC. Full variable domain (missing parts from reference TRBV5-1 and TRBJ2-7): KAGVTQTPRYLIKTRGQQVTLSCSPISGHRSVSWYQQTPGQGLQFLFEYFSETQRNKGNFPGRFSGRQFSNSRSEMNVSTLELGDSALYLCASSLGGDEQYFGPGTRLTVT.

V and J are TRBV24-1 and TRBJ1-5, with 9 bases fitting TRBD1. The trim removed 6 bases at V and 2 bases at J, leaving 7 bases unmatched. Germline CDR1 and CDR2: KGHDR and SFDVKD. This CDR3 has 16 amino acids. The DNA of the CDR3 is TGTGCCACCAGTACGACAGGGGGTGGTGGCAATCAGCCCCAGCATTTT. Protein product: CATSTTGGGGNQPQHF.

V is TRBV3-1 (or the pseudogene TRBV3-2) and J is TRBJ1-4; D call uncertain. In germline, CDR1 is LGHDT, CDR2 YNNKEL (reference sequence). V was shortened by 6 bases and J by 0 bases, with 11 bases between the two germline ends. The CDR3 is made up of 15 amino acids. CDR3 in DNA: TGTGCCAGCAGTTTCGGTCTAGCAACTAATGAAAAACTGTTTTTT. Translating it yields CASSFGLATNEKLFF.

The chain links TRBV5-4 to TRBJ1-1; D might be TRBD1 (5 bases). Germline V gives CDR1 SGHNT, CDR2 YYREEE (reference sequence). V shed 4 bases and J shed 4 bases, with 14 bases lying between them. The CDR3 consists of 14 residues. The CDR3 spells CASSVGRGSTEAFF. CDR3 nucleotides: TGTGCCAGCAGCGTCGGACGGGGGAGCACTGAAGCTTTCTTT. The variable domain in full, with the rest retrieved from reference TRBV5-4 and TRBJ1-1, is ETGVTQSPTHLIKTRGQQVTLRCSSQSGHNTVSWYQQALGQGPQFIFQYYREEENGRGNFPPRFSGLQFPNYSSELNVNALELDDSALYLCASSVGRGSTEAFFGQGTRLTVV.

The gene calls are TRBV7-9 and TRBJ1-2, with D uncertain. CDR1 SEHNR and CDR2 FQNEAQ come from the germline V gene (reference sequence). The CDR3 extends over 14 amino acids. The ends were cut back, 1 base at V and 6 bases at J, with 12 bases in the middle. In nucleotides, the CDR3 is TGTGCCAGCAGCTTAGTGGCCGGGTGGGATGGCTACACCTTC. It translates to CASSLVAGWDGYTF.